These 32 T cell receptor beta chains came from one sample sequenced in a study of blood T cell repertoires in COVID-19. Sequencing was performed with immunoSEQ multiplex PCR; in TCRdb, only in-frame clones are kept and a portion is missing. The data show a few hundred thousand clones, 80% seen once. The sample was peripheral blood. These receptors were taken from a human donor in a cohort sampled during active COVID-19.

The rearrangement uses TRBV5-8 and TRBJ1-5; D is possibly TRBD1 (5 bases). With 0 bases removed from V and 1 base from J, the gap between germline ends came to 11 bases. CDR1 SGHTS and CDR2 YDEGEE come from the germline V gene. The CDR3 is 16 residues long. Here the CDR3 DNA reads TGTGCCAGCAGCTTGGAATGGCAGGGCAGCAATCAGCCCCAGCATTTT. Translation gives CASSLEWQGSNQPQHF.

This chain uses TRBV21-1 with TRBJ2-7; TRBD1 is the table's D call and was not checked against the DNA. TRBV21-1 is designated a pseudogene. The CDR3 spans 15 residues. The CDR3 protein is CASSKCGQVTYEQYF. Here the CDR3 DNA reads TGTGCCAGCAGCAAGTGCGGACAGGTGACTTACGAGCAGTACTTC.

The V and J genes are TRBV5-1 and TRBJ1-3; D may be TRBD1 (5 bases). The CDR3 has 15 amino acids. Germline V gene lookup returns CDR1 SGHRS and CDR2 YFSETQ. The V end lost 0 bases, the J end lost 0 bases, and 7 bases lay between the germline ends. In nucleotides, the CDR3 is TGCGCCAGCAGCTTGGGACAGTTCTCTGGAAACACCATATATTTT. Translation: CASSLGQFSGNTIYF.

The chain links TRBV24-1 to TRBJ2-5; TRBD2 matches 7 bases. The CDR3 runs 15 residues. Germline loops: CDR1 KGHDR, CDR2 SFDVKD. The J segment lost 4 bases and the V segment lost 2 bases, leaving 6 bases of the junction unmatched. As DNA, the CDR3 is TGTGCCACCAGTGATTCTGAGGGACTAAGAGAGACCCAGTACTTC. Its translation is CATSDSEGLRETQYF.

The chain employs TRBV6-2 or TRBV6-3 and TRBJ1-2, with 8 bases lining up with TRBD1. The CDR3 loop spans 17 amino acids. Germline CDR1 is MNHEY and CDR2 is SVGEGT. V shed 4 bases and J 2 bases; nucleotides not matched to a gene: 12. Here the CDR3 DNA reads TGTGCCAGCAGTTCAATCTTCAGGGGGCGCGTGAACTATGGCTACACCTTC. This codes for CASSSIFRGRVNYGYTF.

CDR3 in amino acids: CASSGTGLDGYTF. DNA for the CDR3: TGTGCCAGTAGCGGGACAGGGTTGGATGGCTACACCTTC. V is TRBV19 and J is TRBJ1-2; 9 nucleotides match TRBD1. Germline trimming cut 6 bases from V and 6 bases from J; bases unmatched to any gene: 5. This CDR3 region has 13 residues. Germline V gene sequence: CDR1 LNHDA, CDR2 SQIVND (reference sequence).

The chain joins TRBV6-2 or TRBV6-3 to TRBJ1-5, with D maybe TRBD1 (6 bases). The V end lost 5 bases, the J end lost 0 bases, and 8 bases lay between the germline ends. The germline V gene encodes CDR1 MNHEY and CDR2 SVGEGT. The CDR3 length is 14 residues. In DNA form, the CDR3 reads TGTGCCAGCAGTCGACAGGCTAGCAATCAGCCCCAGCATTTT. It codes for CASSRQASNQPQHF.

The rearrangement links TRBV19 to TRBJ1-3; D call uncertain. The V gene lost 3 bases and the J gene lost 0 bases, with 6 bases spanning the gap. Looked up from germline, CDR1 is LNHDA and CDR2 is SQIVND (reference sequence). The CDR3 extends over 14 amino acids. The CDR3 region is CASSIGFSGNTIYF. The CDR3 nucleotides are TGTGCCAGTAGTATCGGGTTCTCTGGAAACACCATATATTTT.

This chain connects TRBV28 to TRBJ2-5; possible D gene TRBD2, 5 bases. Germline loops: CDR1 MDHEN, CDR2 SYDVKM. The V gene lost 6 bases and the J gene lost 6 bases, with 17 bases spanning the gap. This CDR3 is 14 amino acids long. This CDR3 reads CASSPPGDEKTQYF. The CDR3 DNA is TGTGCCAGCAGCCCCCCCGGGGATGAGAAGACCCAGTACTTC.

This chain uses TRBV11-2 with TRBJ2-1; D may be TRBD2 (5 bases). Per germline, CDR1 SGHAT and CDR2 FQNNGV. Trimming cost V 5 bases and J 9 bases, with 23 bases left between them. The CDR3 runs to 16 residues. The CDR3, as DNA: TGTGCCAGCAGCCGCGGACTGATGACGGTAGAGTTTGAGCAGTTCTTC. This codes for CASSRGLMTVEFEQFF.

This chain links TRBV27 with TRBJ2-5, with TRBD1 as a possible D gene (5 bases). Germline values: CDR1 MNHEY, CDR2 SMNVEV (reference sequence). The CDR3 is 14 amino acids. The V end was cut by 5 bases, the J end by 4 bases, with 14 bases between. The CDR3 nucleotides read TGTGCCAGCAGTCCGAAGGGGTTGGTAGAGACCCAGTACTTC. It is translated as CASSPKGLVETQYF.

The gene calls are TRBV5-6 and TRBJ1-6; a weak D match, TRBD1 (5 bases). Germline V lookup: CDR1 SGHDT, CDR2 YYEEEE. The germline V and J ends were trimmed by 4 bases and 7 bases, with 12 bases remaining between them. The CDR3 covers 14 residues. The CDR3 spells CASSRGLPNSPLHF. The DNA of the CDR3 is TGTGCCAGCAGCCGGGGACTGCCGAATTCACCCCTCCACTTT.

This clone appeared a single time. This sequence joins TRBV7-8 and TRBJ1-3; maybe TRBD1 (5 bases). This CDR3 has 16 amino acids. The germline gives CDR1 SGHVS, CDR2 FQNEAQ. The V end was cut by 1 base, the J end by 0 bases, with 10 bases between. CDR3 sequence (DNA): TGTGCCAGCAGCTTAGTCGGGGGGAACTCTGGAAACACCATATATTTT. Its protein is CASSLVGGNSGNTIYF.

The CDR3 reads CASNQDRAVAKTQYF. Here the CDR3 DNA reads TGTGCCAGCAATCAGGACAGGGCAGTCGCGAAGACCCAGTACTTC. The J gene is TRBJ2-5, the V gene TRBV6-6, with 8 bases lining up with TRBD1. The CDR3 is made up of 15 amino acids. V lost 7 bases, J lost 6 bases, and 13 bases stayed unmatched. From germline, CDR1 is MNHNY and CDR2 SVGAGI (reference sequence).

The rearrangement links TRBV30 to TRBJ2-7; the match to TRBD1 covers 8 bases. The CDR3 has 13 residues. The germline gives CDR1 GTSNPN, CDR2 SVGIG (reference sequence). Unmatched junction bases numbered 10, after V lost 6 bases and J lost 6 bases. For the CDR3, the DNA is TGTGCCTGCACCGGGACAGGACCCTTCGAGCAGTACTTC. Residues: CACTGTGPFEQYF.

This clone was seen a handful of times. V is TRBV7-2 and J is TRBJ1-6; D gene unclear. The CDR3 consists of 15 residues. CDR1 and CDR2 (germline): SGHTA, FQGNSA. V shed 2 bases and J shed 7 bases, with 12 bases lying between them. As DNA, the CDR3 is TGTGCCAGCAGCTTATCTCGGGGTAACAATTCACCCCTCCACTTT. The encoded protein is CASSLSRGNNSPLHF.

This clone was detected only once. The chain carries TRBV5-8 and TRBJ2-1; TRBD1 matches at 9 bases. This CDR3 has 14 amino acids. Germline V gives CDR1 SGHTS, CDR2 YDEGEE. V lost 4 bases and J lost 10; bases outside the gene matches: 9. The chain's CDR3 is CASSPTRDRDEQFF. The CDR3 nucleotides are TGTGCCAGCAGCCCGACCCGGGACAGGGACGAGCAGTTCTTC.

Only a few counts were recorded for this clone. The rearrangement uses TRBV28 and TRBJ1-2, with 10 nucleotides matching TRBD1. V gave up 6 bases and J gave up 6 bases; unmatched junction bases: 10. CDR1 is MDHEN and CDR2 is SYDVKM in the germline V gene. The CDR3 sequence is 15 residues long. Here the CDR3 DNA reads TGTGCCAGCAGCCCCGGGACAGGGGTTTGGGATGGCTACACCTTC. Translation gives CASSPGTGVWDGYTF.

This clone was observed a few times. The chain uses TRBV11-2 and TRBJ1-2; 7 bases align to TRBD1. Per the germline V gene, CDR1 is SGHAT and CDR2 is FQNNGV. This CDR3 comprises 15 residues. Trimming at V came to 3 bases and at J to 7 bases, leaving 11 bases not matched to a gene. The DNA of the CDR3 is TGTGCCAGCAGCTTGAGGCGGGCAGGGGGAAGTGGCTACACCTTC. It specifies CASSLRRAGGSGYTF.

This clone has a count of ten or more. In nucleotides, the CDR3 is TGTGCCAGCAGCGCCTCAGGGGGAGATGGCTACACCTTC. Translated, it gives CASSASGGDGYTF. The V and J genes are TRBV7-2 and TRBJ1-2, with TRBD1 matching over 7 bases. Germline loops: CDR1 SGHTA, CDR2 FQGNSA. V gave up 5 bases and J gave up 6 bases; unmatched junction bases: 6. CDR3 length: 13 residues.

This clone was detected only a few times. This chain links TRBV27 with TRBJ1-1; the match to TRBD1 covers 9 bases. The CDR3 has 15 amino acids. Germline loops: CDR1 MNHEY, CDR2 SMNVEV (reference sequence). J lost 2 bases, V lost 7 bases, and 8 bases had no gene match. The CDR3 DNA is TGTGCCAGCACCGGATGGACAGGGGTTAACACTGAAGCTTTCTTT. As protein: CASTGWTGVNTEAFF.

V usage is TRBV12-3 or TRBV12-4 and J usage is TRBJ2-1, with 9 bases lining up with TRBD2. V dropped 4 bases and J dropped 15; count of bases not matched to a gene: 7. This CDR3 spans 12 amino acids. The CDR3 here is CASSSPGTSRFF. CDR3 coding DNA: TGTGCCAGCAGTTCCCCCGGGACTAGCCGGTTCTTC.

This rearrangement joins TRBV19 to TRBJ1-1; 7 bases are a match to TRBD1. Germline assignment: CDR1 LNHDA and CDR2 SQIVND (reference sequence). The CDR3 covers 15 residues. J was trimmed by 5 bases and V by 3 bases; bases with no gene match: 9. This CDR3 is CASSMAAGGRTEAFF. The DNA of the CDR3 is TGTGCCAGTAGTATGGCGGCAGGGGGAAGGACTGAAGCTTTCTTT.

This rearrangement joins TRBV9 to TRBJ1-5; no clear D. This CDR3 is built from 13 residues. The germline V gene has CDR1 SGDLS and CDR2 YYNGEE. The V end was cut by 0 bases, the J end by 6 bases, with 7 bases between. CDR3 bases: TGTGCCAGCAGCGTAGGGCTGGCTCAGCCCCAGCATTTT. Amino acids: CASSVGLAQPQHF.

The chain has TRBV11-2 and TRBJ2-7; D unclear. V was shortened by 0 bases and J by 4 bases, with 7 bases between the two germline ends. Germline V gives CDR1 SGHAT, CDR2 FQNNGV. The CDR3 length is 13 residues. This CDR3 is CASSLELVYEQYF. The CDR3 region has the DNA TGTGCCAGCAGCTTAGAGTTAGTATACGAGCAGTACTTC.

The chain couples TRBV19 to TRBJ1-2, with D unresolved. CDR3 length: 10 amino acids. The germline V gene has CDR1 LNHDA and CDR2 SQIVND (reference sequence). Trimming took off 11 bases at V and 6 bases at J, with 10 bases between the two ends. The CDR3 loop reads CASYRDGYTF. The CDR3 region has the DNA TGTGCCTCCTACAGAGATGGCTACACCTTC.

A word on this clone: Mismatch with germline at one junction end may stem from a read error. V is TRBV28 and J is TRBJ1-6, with D possibly matching TRBD1 (5 bases). This CDR3 is 13 amino acids long. Germline V gene data show CDR1 as MDHEN and CDR2 as SYDVKM. The CDR3 loop reads CATGDSYSSPLHF. CDR3 sequence (DNA): TGTGCCACCGGGGACTCGTATAGTTCACCCCTCCACTTT.

The chain has TRBV3-1 (or the pseudogene TRBV3-2) and TRBJ1-1, with D tentatively TRBD1 (5 bases). Germline CDR1 and CDR2: LGHDT and YNNKEL (reference sequence). The CDR3 loop spans 15 amino acids. V was cut by 1 base and J by 4 bases, with 13 bases left in between. CDR3 amino acids: CASSQVGGWGTEAFF. CDR3 DNA: TGTGCCAGCAGCCAAGTGGGGGGGTGGGGCACTGAAGCTTTCTTT.

The chain uses TRBV10-3 and TRBJ1-1; TRBD1 is a possible D gene (5 bases). Per germline, CDR1 ENHRY and CDR2 SYGVKD. Trimming pared 2 bases from V and 11 bases from J, leaving 15 bases between. CDR3 length equals 13 residues. CDR3 coding DNA: TGTGCCATCAGTGAGGCTGAAGGGGTCGGTGCTTTCTTT. Amino acid sequence: CAISEAEGVGAFF.

The rearrangement links TRBV11-2 to TRBJ2-5, with D maybe TRBD2 (5 bases). The CDR3 sequence is 14 residues long. The germline gives CDR1 SGHAT, CDR2 FQNNGV. Trimming left V 4 bases short and J 0 bases short, with 9 bases between. The CDR3: CASSSLSDQETQYF. The CDR3 DNA reads as TGTGCCAGCAGCTCCCTTAGCGACCAAGAGACCCAGTACTTC.

The genes are TRBV19 and TRBJ1-1; TRBD1 matches 10 bases. This CDR3 region has 14 residues. V lost 4 bases and J lost 3; bases outside the gene matches: 2. CDR1 is LNHDA, CDR2 SQIVND, per germline (reference sequence). The CDR3 protein is CASSRQGAYTEAFF. CDR3 bases: TGTGCCAGTAGTAGACAGGGGGCGTACACTGAAGCTTTCTTT.

The chain carries TRBV6-4 and TRBJ2-1, with D hard to call. V was pared by 0 bases and J by 0 bases, with 12 bases between. The CDR3 totals 17 residues. CDR1 and CDR2 (germline): MRHNA, SNTAGT. Written as DNA, the CDR3 is TGTGCCAGCAGTGACTCCCACGGGTTGGGCTCCTACAATGAGCAGTTCTTC. Encoded protein: CASSDSHGLGSYNEQFF.